The 15 T cell receptor beta chains presented below share a single source sample, sequenced in a study of CD8+CD57+ T cells in acquired aplastic anemia. Genomic DNA served as template for TCR beta VDJ and CDR3 profiling. TCRdb used MiXCR to reprocess the reads, holding one entry per CDR3 protein. The sample shows more than 150,000 distinct CDR3 sequences, around 45% of them seen only once. CD8+CD57+ cell expansion had been shown by flow cytometry in patients chosen for sequencing. Material: sorted CD4+, CD8+, or CD8+CD57+ T cells (not recorded which) from PBMCs. The receptors here all came from a human donor with aplastic anemia.

This clonotype was found once. This chain joins TRBV9 and TRBJ2-1; D may be TRBD2 (6 bases). CDR3 length: 16 amino acids. Trimming pared 4 bases from V and 0 bases from J, leaving 14 bases between. Germline V gene lookup returns CDR1 SGDLS and CDR2 YYNGEE. CDR3 coding DNA: TGTGCCAGCAGCTCCTCAGCGGGCGGCTCCTACAATGAGCAGTTCTTC. It specifies CASSSSAGGSYNEQFF.

This clonotype was detected ten times or more. The chain employs TRBV6-1 and TRBJ1-1; D is unclear. In germline, CDR1 is MNHNS, CDR2 SASEGT. The germline V and J ends were trimmed by 6 bases and 3 bases, with 8 bases remaining between them. The CDR3 has 12 residues. DNA of the CDR3: TGTGCCAGCAGGGGCCGGTACACTGAAGCTTTCTTT. Translation gives CASRGRYTEAFF.

This clonotype was recorded a few times. J is TRBJ1-1 and V is TRBV25-1; 9 bases align to TRBD1. The ends lost 5 bases at V and 5 bases at J; junction bases unmatched: 9. This CDR3 has 15 amino acids. Germline V gene sequence: CDR1 MGHDK, CDR2 SYGVNS. The DNA of the CDR3 is TGTGCCAGCAGTTTGTGGACAGGGGCGAGGACTGAAGCTTTCTTT. Protein: CASSLWTGARTEAFF.

This clonotype was counted ten times or more. Germline is not matched at one junction end, which may reflect a read error. The V and J genes are TRBV7-7 and TRBJ2-7; 11 bases align to TRBD2. The CDR3 runs to 13 residues. Germline V gives CDR1 SSHAT, CDR2 FNYEAQ (reference sequence). For the CDR3, the DNA is TGTGCTAGCAGCTTAGCGGGAGGGAAGGAGCAGTACTTC. Residues: CASSLAGGKEQYF.

This clonotype was seen a handful of times. V is TRBV7-8 and J is TRBJ1-3; 7 bases line up with TRBD1. The CDR3 sequence is 15 residues long. V lost 1 base, J lost 3 bases, and 3 bases stayed unmatched. Germline CDR1 SGHVS, CDR2 FQNEAQ. CDR3 in DNA: TGTGCCAGCAGCTTAGGGAACAGGGGTGGAAACACCATATATTTT. It is translated as CASSLGNRGGNTIYF.

This clonotype was seen at least ten times. V and J are TRBV11-1 and TRBJ1-6; D remains ambiguous. CDR3 length: 16 residues. V was pared by 2 bases and J by 6 bases, with 14 bases between. CDR1 and CDR2 from the germline V gene are SGHAT and FQDESV (reference sequence). The CDR3 protein is CASSLNGLGSNSPLHF. CDR3 DNA: TGTGCCAGCAGCTTAAACGGGCTGGGATCTAATTCACCCCTCCACTTT.

This clonotype was observed many times. J is TRBJ2-7 and V is TRBV13; 9 bases fit TRBD1. Germline assignment: CDR1 PRHDT and CDR2 FYEKMQ (reference sequence). This CDR3 is 15 amino acids long. The V and J ends lost 2 bases and 0 bases, in that order; junction bases with no gene match: 2. The DNA of the CDR3 is TGTGCCAGCAGCTTATGGGACAGGGCCTCCTACGAGCAGTACTTC. Translation: CASSLWDRASYEQYF.

This chain links TRBV12-3 or TRBV12-4 with TRBJ1-5; weak D call: TRBD1 (5 bases). V gave up 6 bases and J gave up 2 bases, with 11 bases separating them. The CDR3 is made up of 14 amino acids. This CDR3 is CASRDDRGNQPQHF. DNA for the CDR3: TGTGCCAGCAGAGATGACAGAGGCAATCAGCCCCAGCATTTT.

The rearrangement links TRBV24-1 to TRBJ1-1; D ambiguous. The CDR3 contains 14 residues. The V gene's germline CDR1 is KGHDR and CDR2 SFDVKD. V shed 2 bases and J shed 5 bases, with 11 bases lying between them. The CDR3 nucleotides read TGTGCCACCAGTGATTCTGGTCGTCAAACTGAAGCTTTCTTT. Translating gives CATSDSGRQTEAFF.

The sample holds many counts of this clonotype. The chain has TRBV11-3 and TRBJ2-1; D possibly corresponds to TRBD2 (6 bases). V was trimmed by 5 bases and J by 6 bases, leaving 8 bases between them. Germline CDR1 and CDR2: SGHNT and YENEEA. The CDR3 runs to 12 residues. The CDR3 sequence is CASSLTSNEQFF. In nucleotides, the CDR3 is TGTGCCAGCAGCCTGACTAGCAATGAGCAGTTCTTC.

This clonotype was found many times. The chain carries TRBV5-1 and TRBJ2-1; no definite D call. CDR3 length: 16 amino acids. Deletions cut 4 bases from V and 0 bases from J, with 14 bases between. Germline values: CDR1 SGHRS, CDR2 YFSETQ. The CDR3 protein is CASSPGTVASYNEQFF. CDR3 DNA sequence: TGCGCCAGCAGCCCTGGTACCGTCGCCTCCTACAATGAGCAGTTCTTC.

In this sample, this clonotype turned up many times. The gene calls are TRBV7-9 and TRBJ2-3; 7 bases map to TRBD2. The CDR3 sequence is 15 residues long. Germline V gives CDR1 SEHNR, CDR2 FQNEAQ (reference sequence). The junction had 5 bases not matched to a gene; V was cut back by 5 bases and J by 0 bases. The CDR3 DNA sequence: TGTGCCAGCAGCCCTGTGGGGGGGAGCACAGATACGCAGTATTTT. It yields the protein CASSPVGGSTDTQYF.

V gene TRBV29-1 combines with J gene TRBJ1-1; perhaps TRBD1 as D (6 bases). V lost 7 bases and J lost 1, with 10 bases in between. CDR1 is SQVTM, CDR2 ANQGSEA, per germline. This CDR3 has 12 residues. In DNA, the CDR3 is TGCAGCGGCATGACAGGGAACACTGAAGCTTTCTTT. This sequence encodes CSGMTGNTEAFF. The full variable domain, completed using reference TRBV29-1 and TRBJ1-1, is SAVISQKPSRDICQRGTSLTIQCQVDSQVTMMFWYRQQPGQSLTLIATANQGSEATYESGFVIDKFPISRPNLTFSTLTVSNMSPEDSSIYLCSGMTGNTEAFFGQGTRLTVV.

The rearrangement links TRBV4-2 to TRBJ2-1; the D gene could be TRBD1 or TRBD2 (5 bases each). Germline CDR1 LGHNA, CDR2 YNFKEQ. Deletions cut 1 base from V and 4 bases from J, with 17 bases between. This CDR3 comprises 17 residues. The CDR3 nucleotides read TGTGCCAGCAGCCAAGGTCCGACGGGGACGACGTACAATGAGCAGTTCTTC. The encoded protein is CASSQGPTGTTYNEQFF.

This clonotype showed up just once. The chain is built from TRBV24-1 and TRBJ2-5; TRBD2 aligns across 10 bases. This CDR3 region has 17 residues. Germline loops: CDR1 KGHDR, CDR2 SFDVKD. Trimming at V came to 1 base and at J to 2 bases, leaving 6 bases not matched to a gene. CDR3 loop: CATSDLGLAESQETQYF. DNA of the CDR3: TGTGCCACCAGTGATTTAGGACTAGCGGAGAGTCAAGAGACCCAGTACTTC.